A selection of T cell receptor beta chains follows, all from one sample in a study of T cells after yellow fever vaccination. TCRdb re-analysed the 5' RACE reads in MiXCR, keeping a single row per CDR3 protein. In the table there are hundreds of thousands of distinct CDR3 sequences, around 19% of which are singletons. The sequencing here drew on PBMCs, taken before the yellow fever booster vaccination. Receptor source: a man between 18 and 35 years old who received the YFV17D yellow fever vaccine. CDR3s include the opening cysteine and the closing phenylalanine or tryptophan. The D gene is left open where the match is weak. Expanded clones are given a class, and other clones once, few, many or no size at all.

J	size	V	D	DNA	CDR3
TRBJ2-3	few	TRBV11-2	TRBD2	TGTGCCAGCAGCCTACCGGGACTAGCGGCTTCCTCAGATACGCAGTATTTT	CASSLPGLAASSDTQYF
TRBJ2-5	.	TRBV5-1	.	TGCGCCAGCAGATCCGGGACGGAACAAGAGACCCAGTACTTC	CASRSGTEQETQYF
TRBJ2-3	.	TRBV3-1	.	TGTGCCAGCAGCCAAGCCGGGGGTTCAGCAGATACGCAGTATTTT	CASSQAGGSADTQYF
TRBJ2-1	few	TRBV29-1	.	TGCAGCGTTGCAGGCCCCGACTACAATGAGCAGTTCTTC	CSVAGPDYNEQFF
TRBJ1-2	.	TRBV7-9	TRBD1	TGTGCCAGCAGCTTGTCAGGGGGGCACTATGGCTACACCTTC	CASSLSGGHYGYTF
TRBJ2-3	.	TRBV5-4	TRBD2	TGTGCCAGCAGCTGGAGCGGGGCCACAGATACGCAGTATTTT	CASSWSGATDTQYF
TRBJ1-4	.	TRBV7-2	.	TGTGCCAGCAGCTTAGGGGAAGGTGAAAAACTGTTTTTT	CASSLGEGEKLFF
TRBJ2-5	few	TRBV18	.	TGTGCCAGCCGGGCCAGGGGCCTACAAGAGACCCAGTACTTC	CASRARGLQETQYF
TRBJ1-2	.	TRBV24-1	.	TGTGCCACCAGTGATCCGCCGTTGGCGCATGGCTACACCTTC	CATSDPPLAHGYTF
TRBJ2-5	.	TRBV20-1	.	TGCAGTGCTAGAGACGTAGTAATTGTCGAGACCCAGTACTTC	CSARDVVIVETQYF
TRBJ1-5	.	TRBV6-1	TRBD1	TGTGCCAGCAGTGAAAGCCCGACAGGGATTTATCAGCCCCAGCATTTT	CASSESPTGIYQPQHF
TRBJ2-5	.	TRBV12-3/TRBV12-4	.	TGTGCCAGCCGCCCCCAGGGGTACCAAGAGACCCAGTACTTC	CASRPQGYQETQYF
TRBJ2-5	few	TRBV9	.	TGTGCCAGCAGCGTAATGGGAAGCCAAGAGACCCAGTACTTC	CASSVMGSQETQYF
TRBJ2-1	few	TRBV4-3	TRBD2	TGCGCCAGCAGCCAAGATCAGGGAGGGAATGAGCAGTTCTTC	CASSQDQGGNEQFF
TRBJ2-1	.	TRBV20-1	TRBD1	TGCAGTGCTTCAGACAGGGGTATCAACAATGAGCAGTTCTTC	CSASDRGINNEQFF
TRBJ1-1	.	TRBV6-2/TRBV6-3	.	TGTGCCAGCAGTTACTCTGACACCGACCAGCTGAACACTGAAGCTTTCTTT	CASSYSDTDQLNTEAFF
TRBJ2-3	few	TRBV20-1	TRBD2	TGCAGTGCTACCATACTAGCGGGGTTCACAGATACGCAGTATTTT	CSATILAGFTDTQYF
TRBJ1-2	.	TRBV7-9	.	TGTGCCAGCAGCTTTTCAGGGTCTGGTGGCTACACCTTC	CASSFSGSGGYTF